This entry lists 32 T cell receptor beta chains sequenced from one sample in a study of vaccination effects on CD4 cells after COVID-19 (dated by TCRdb to between 2021 and 2023). Libraries were prepared through the immunoSEQ multiplex PCR assay. TCRdb's version of the immuneACCESS table is confined to in-frame rearrangements and falls short of the full clone set. An unresolved V gene accounts for under half of the shortfall where checked; the remainder is of unknown origin. This sample gives 50,000 to 65,000 clones in total; 75% to 90% of them show up just once. 2.4% of the sample is held by the ten biggest clonotypes. In the ViraFEST assay, PBMC were stimulated with viral peptide pools, and TCR sequencing was then used to find antigen-specific CD4+ T cell clonotypes based on their expansion. After 10 days of culture, CD4+ T cells were isolated with the EasySep CD4+ T cell isolation kit. Which antigens these TCRs recognize remains unknown.

The sample in question was CD4+ T cells from PBMCs cultured with HCoV-229E spike peptides, obtained before COVID-19 vaccination. In light of the paper, this sample's cell subset or site label describes: HCoV-229E spike overlapping peptide pool stimulation. The receptors derive from a human donor who received a COVID-19 vaccine.

CDR3 in amino acids: CASSLGTPQAYEQYV. For the CDR3, the DNA is TGCGCCAGCAGCTTGGGGACCCCTCAGGCCTACGAGCAGTACGTC. The chain is built from TRBV5-1 and TRBJ2-7; D not resolved. Germline CDR1 and CDR2: SGHRS and YFSETQ. The germline V and J ends were trimmed by 0 bases and 2 bases, with 12 bases remaining between them. The CDR3 length is 15 residues.

The rearrangement links TRBV7-8 to TRBJ2-1, with D unresolved. Germline loops: CDR1 SGHVS, CDR2 FQNEAQ. V lost 5 bases to trimming and J lost 6 bases, with 14 bases between them. The CDR3 is 14 residues long. The CDR3 protein is CASSPRVGFNEQFF. CDR3 bases: TGTGCCAGCAGCCCAAGGGTAGGGTTCAATGAGCAGTTCTTC.

The chain links TRBV10-2 to TRBJ1-5, with TRBD1 as a possible D gene (6 bases). The CDR3 totals 13 residues. Deletions cut 10 bases from V and 4 bases from J, with 14 bases between. Germline-derived CDR1 and CDR2 are WSHSY and SAAADI. The CDR3 loop reads CATCQGQNQPQHF. Here the CDR3 DNA reads TGCGCCACCTGTCAGGGGCAGAATCAGCCCCAGCATTTT.

The chain combines TRBV5-1 with TRBJ2-2, with D maybe TRBD1 (5 bases). The germline V and J ends were trimmed by 0 bases and 6 bases, with 9 bases remaining between them. The germline V gene encodes CDR1 SGHRS and CDR2 YFSETQ. CDR3 length: 14 amino acids. The CDR3, as DNA: TGCGCCAGCAGCTTGGCCTTAGGGGCCGGGGAGCTGTTTTTT. It translates to CASSLALGAGELFF.

The V call is TRBV6-1, the J call TRBJ1-5; D may be TRBD1 (5 bases). The V gene's germline CDR1 is MNHNS and CDR2 SASEGT. Between the trimmed V and J ends, which lost 4 bases and 2 bases, there was a span of 18 bases. The CDR3 extends over 17 amino acids. Written as DNA, the CDR3 is TGTGCCAGCAGTGTCATATGGACCGGGACGGGCAATCAGCCCCAGCATTTT. As protein: CASSVIWTGTGNQPQHF.

V usage is TRBV5-1 and J usage is TRBJ1-1; D gene unclear. This CDR3 spans 13 amino acids. CDR1 SGHRS and CDR2 YFSETQ come from the germline V gene. V was shortened by 0 bases and J by 2 bases, with 5 bases between the two germline ends. The CDR3 DNA is TGCGCCAGCAGCTTGGTGGTTAACACTGAAGCTTTCTTT. It yields the protein CASSLVVNTEAFF.

The chain uses TRBV2 and TRBJ1-5; unclear D gene. The CDR3 consists of 15 residues. V lost 4 bases, J lost 1 base, and 11 bases lay in between. Germline V lookup: CDR1 SNHLY, CDR2 FYNNEI. CDR3 coding DNA: TGTGCCAGCAGTGTTTTTTCGGGGAGCAATCAGCCCCAGCATTTT. As protein: CASSVFSGSNQPQHF.

The gene calls are TRBV28 and TRBJ2-7; 13 bases align to TRBD2. Looked up from germline, CDR1 is MDHEN and CDR2 is SYDVKM. This CDR3 comprises 15 residues. The V and J ends lost 5 bases and 6 bases, in that order; junction bases with no gene match: 7. The CDR3 reads CASSPKLAGGFEQYV. The CDR3 DNA reads as TGTGCCAGCAGTCCTAAACTAGCGGGGGGGTTCGAGCAGTACGTC.

For the CDR3, the DNA is TGTGCCAGCAGTGAAGTGGGGACCGCGAGCTCCTACGAGCAGTACGTC. Amino acid sequence: CASSEVGTASSYEQYV. This rearrangement joins TRBV2 to TRBJ2-7; D may be TRBD1 or TRBD2 (5 bases each). V lost 1 base and J 0 bases, leaving 13 bases between the germline ends. This CDR3 contains 16 residues. Germline loops: CDR1 SNHLY, CDR2 FYNNEI.

The chain carries TRBV27 and TRBJ2-5; 7 nucleotides match TRBD1. Unmatched junction bases numbered 7, after V lost 6 bases and J lost 6 bases. The CDR3 has 13 residues. CDR1 and CDR2 from the germline V gene are MNHEY and SMNVEV (reference sequence). The CDR3 region has the DNA TGTGCCAGCAGGCGACAGGGCCTGCAGACCCAGTACTTC. Encoded protein: CASRRQGLQTQYF.

CDR3 DNA sequence: TGCGCCAGCAGCTTGTTAATGTCGCTTGGCTATGGCTACACCTTC. Protein sequence: CASSLLMSLGYGYTF. This rearrangement joins TRBV5-1 to TRBJ1-2, with D uncertain. The ends were cut back, 1 base at V and 4 bases at J, with 14 bases in the middle. Germline CDR1 and CDR2: SGHRS and YFSETQ. The CDR3 is 15 residues long.

The chain links TRBV7-3 to TRBJ1-2, with TRBD1 matching over 8 bases. The CDR3 extends over 13 amino acids. Per the germline V gene, CDR1 is SGHTA and CDR2 is FQGTGA. Trimming removed 5 bases from V and 7 bases from J; junction bases left unmatched: 6. This CDR3 is CASSPTTGVGYTF. The CDR3 DNA is TGTGCCAGCAGCCCTACGACAGGGGTTGGCTACACCTTC.

V is TRBV19 and J is TRBJ1-5; 9 bases map to TRBD1. The germline V gene encodes CDR1 LNHDA and CDR2 SQIVND (reference sequence). Trimming cost V 6 bases and J 4 bases; bases outside gene matches: 7. The CDR3 runs to 15 residues. The CDR3 loop is CASRDPGQGNQPQHF. For the CDR3, the DNA is TGTGCCAGTAGAGATCCGGGACAGGGAAATCAGCCCCAGCATTTT.

This rearrangement joins TRBV5-6 to TRBJ2-7, with a possible D match to TRBD1 (7 bases). The length of the CDR3 is 15 residues. In germline, CDR1 is SGHDT, CDR2 YYEEEE. V lost 3 bases and J lost 5, with 18 bases in between. CDR3 in DNA: TGTGCCAGCAGCTGGGGTGTAGGAGGGGGCGACGAGCAGTACGTC. Translating it yields CASSWGVGGGDEQYV.

CDR3 nucleotides: TGTGCTAGTAAAGGGGGGTACAGCACAGATACGCAGTATTTT. Translation gives CASKGGYSTDTQYF. V and J are TRBV12-5 and TRBJ2-3; D tentatively reads TRBD1 or TRBD2 (6 bases each). The CDR3 is 14 residues long. Germline-derived CDR1 and CDR2 are LGHNT and FRNRAP. Trimming left V 8 bases short and J 0 bases short, with 12 bases between.

The chain recombines TRBV28 with TRBJ1-1; D not certain. Trimming took off 2 bases at V and 5 bases at J, with 6 bases between the two ends. CDR1 is MDHEN and CDR2 is SYDVKM in the germline V gene. This CDR3 region has 12 residues. The CDR3 sequence: CASSLGLTEAFF. CDR3 sequence (DNA): TGTGCCAGCAGTTTAGGTCTAACTGAAGCTTTCTTT. The full variable domain, rest sourced from reference TRBV28 and TRBJ1-1, is DVKVTQSSRYLVKRTGEKVFLECVQDMDHENMFWYRQDPGLGLRLIYFSYDVKMKEKGDIPEGYSVSREKKERFSLILESASTNQTSMYLCASSLGLTEAFFGQGTRLTVV.

Notes on this clone: A read error may produce the germline difference seen at one junction end. The rearrangement joins TRBV11-2 to TRBJ1-3; the D gene is possibly TRBD1 (6 bases). Germline-derived CDR1 and CDR2 are SGHAT and FQNNGV. This CDR3 is 13 amino acids long. CDR3 protein: CASSVDRGNTIYF. The CDR3 DNA follows: TGTGCCAGCAGCGTAGACAGGGGAAACACCATATATTTT.

V usage is TRBV18 and J usage is TRBJ1-2; a possible D gene is TRBD1 (6 bases). The CDR3 consists of 17 residues. Trimming pared 2 bases from V and 7 bases from J, leaving 23 bases between. The germline CDR1 and CDR2 sequences are KGHSH and LQKENI. The CDR3 sequence is CASSPIPGPLEGGGYTF. DNA for the CDR3: TGTGCCAGCTCACCAATCCCGGGCCCCTTGGAGGGGGGTGGCTACACCTTC. The full variable domain, completed using reference TRBV18 and TRBJ1-2, is NAGVMQNPRHLVRRRGQEARLRCSPMKGHSHVYWYRQLPEEGLKFMVYLQKENIIDESGMPKERFSAEFPKEGPSILRIQQVVRGDSAAYFCASSPIPGPLEGGGYTFGSGTRLTVV.

This clone was observed once. The rearrangement uses TRBV9 and TRBJ1-2, with 9 positions matching TRBD1. V dropped 4 bases and J dropped 3; count of bases not matched to a gene: 10. Germline CDR1 SGDLS, CDR2 YYNGEE. The CDR3 has 16 amino acids. The CDR3 sequence: CASSTGTGSIDYGYTF. The CDR3 DNA sequence: TGTGCCAGCAGCACAGGGACAGGGTCTATCGACTATGGCTACACCTTC.

There are a few counts of this clone. The chain couples TRBV19 to TRBJ1-5; D call uncertain. Germline loops: CDR1 LNHDA, CDR2 SQIVND (reference sequence). The CDR3 is 13 amino acids. V lost 0 bases to trimming and J lost 9 bases, with 9 bases between them. The DNA of the CDR3 is TGTGCCAGTAGTATAGATAAGGGTTGGCCCCAGCATTTT. The encoded protein is CASSIDKGWPQHF.

The chain links TRBV29-1 to TRBJ2-1; a possible D gene is TRBD1 (6 bases). The CDR3 extends over 12 amino acids. With 7 bases removed from V and 5 bases from J, the gap between germline ends came to 12 bases. Per germline, CDR1 SQVTM and CDR2 ANQGSEA. The DNA for the CDR3 is TGCAGCGCTCTTGACAGGAACAATGAGCAGTTCTTC. This encodes CSALDRNNEQFF.

This chain uses TRBV14 with TRBJ1-4; tentatively, D is TRBD1 (5 bases). V lost 5 bases and J 5 bases, leaving 12 bases between the germline ends. Germline CDR1 and CDR2: SGHDN and FVKESK. This CDR3 region has 14 residues. CDR3 loop: CASSVDRINEKLFF. DNA for the CDR3: TGTGCCAGCAGCGTTGACAGAATAAATGAAAAACTGTTTTTT.

The table lists this clone with a count of one. The V and J genes are TRBV29-1 and TRBJ2-5; the match to TRBD1 covers 11 bases. V was clipped by 5 bases and J by 5 bases; unmatched bases: 4. Germline CDR1 reads SQVTM; CDR2 reads ANQGSEA. The CDR3 covers 13 residues. CDR3 sequence: CSVRTGGQETQYF. The CDR3, as DNA: TGCAGCGTTAGGACAGGGGGCCAGGAGACCCAGTACTTC.

The chain joins TRBV7-7 to TRBJ2-2; 7 bases are a match to TRBD1. V shed 5 bases and J 4 bases; nucleotides not matched to a gene: 7. Germline CDR1 SSHAT, CDR2 FNYEAQ (reference sequence). The length of the CDR3 is 15 residues. CDR3 loop: CASSRGGAGTGELFF. DNA of the CDR3: TGTGCCAGCAGCAGAGGGGGCGCGGGCACCGGGGAGCTGTTTTTT.

The chain joins TRBV12-5 to TRBJ1-2, with D unresolved. This CDR3 comprises 13 residues. V was cut by 1 base and J by 2 bases, with 5 bases left in between. Germline lookup yields CDR1 LGHNT and CDR2 FRNRAP. Here the CDR3 reads CASGLESNYGYTF. As DNA, the CDR3 is TGTGCTAGTGGTTTGGAATCGAACTATGGCTACACCTTC.

This chain links TRBV2 with TRBJ1-1, with 8 bases matching TRBD1. The length of the CDR3 is 15 residues. Germline-derived CDR1 and CDR2 are SNHLY and FYNNEI. With 4 bases clipped from V and 4 bases from J, the junction kept 8 bases outside the gene matches. CDR3 residues: CASSAAGGRGTEAFF. The CDR3 bases are TGTGCCAGCAGTGCGGCAGGGGGCAGGGGCACTGAAGCTTTCTTT.

The chain employs TRBV3-1 (or the pseudogene TRBV3-2) and TRBJ1-1; 7 bases agree with TRBD1. This CDR3 is 16 amino acids long. The germline CDR1 and CDR2 sequences are LGHDT and YNNKEL (reference sequence). Trimming cost V 1 base and J 5 bases; bases outside gene matches: 10. The chain's CDR3 is CASSQARRGGKTEAFF. CDR3 nucleotide sequence: TGTGCCAGCAGCCAAGCGCGCAGGGGGGGGAAGACTGAAGCTTTCTTT.

The chain joins TRBV7-9 to TRBJ2-3; D unclear. V was shortened by 2 bases and J by 5 bases, with 5 bases between the two germline ends. The length of the CDR3 is 12 residues. Germline assignment: CDR1 SEHNR and CDR2 FQNEAQ (reference sequence). CDR3 sequence (DNA): TGTGCCAGCAGCTTAATCGTAGATACGCAGTATTTT. Its protein is CASSLIVDTQYF.

Only a few counts were recorded for this clone. The V gene is TRBV2, the J gene TRBJ1-3; tentative D call: TRBD1 (5 bases). The CDR3 is made up of 14 amino acids. V lost 7 bases and J 0 bases, leaving 10 bases between the germline ends. The germline V gene has CDR1 SNHLY and CDR2 FYNNEI. This CDR3 reads CASNKGLSGNTIYF. The DNA of the CDR3 is TGTGCCAGCAATAAGGGACTCTCTGGAAACACCATATATTTT. Full variable domain (outside the CDR3, taken from reference TRBV2 and TRBJ1-3): EPEVTQTPSHQVTQMGQEVILRCVPISNHLYFYWYRQILGQKVEFLVSFYNNEISEKSEIFDDQFSVERPDGSNFTLKIRSTKLEDSAMYFCASNKGLSGNTIYFGEGSWLTVV.

V is TRBV6-5 and J is TRBJ1-2, with unresolved D. V was cut by 0 bases and J by 6 bases, with 8 bases left in between. The CDR3 contains 13 residues. Per germline, CDR1 MNHEY and CDR2 SVGAGI. The CDR3: CASSYSRRNGYTF. DNA for the CDR3: TGTGCCAGCAGTTACTCAAGAAGGAATGGCTACACCTTC.

The rearrangement joins TRBV6-6 to TRBJ2-2; tentatively, D is TRBD1 (6 bases). Germline lookup yields CDR1 MNHNY and CDR2 SVGAGI (reference sequence). V was shortened by 10 bases and J by 3 bases, with 9 bases between the two germline ends. CDR3 length: 12 residues. DNA for the CDR3: TGTGCCAACAGGGATGACACCGGGGAGCTGTTTTTT. It encodes CANRDDTGELFF.

This clone was seen just once. V and J are TRBV9 and TRBJ2-5, with TRBD2 identical over 10 bases. J was trimmed by 4 bases and V by 1 base; bases with no gene match: 4. The CDR3 totals 15 residues. CDR1 SGDLS and CDR2 YYNGEE come from the germline V gene. This chain's CDR3 is CASSVLAGVGETQYF. CDR3 nucleotides: TGTGCCAGCAGCGTACTAGCGGGGGTGGGAGAGACCCAGTACTTC.